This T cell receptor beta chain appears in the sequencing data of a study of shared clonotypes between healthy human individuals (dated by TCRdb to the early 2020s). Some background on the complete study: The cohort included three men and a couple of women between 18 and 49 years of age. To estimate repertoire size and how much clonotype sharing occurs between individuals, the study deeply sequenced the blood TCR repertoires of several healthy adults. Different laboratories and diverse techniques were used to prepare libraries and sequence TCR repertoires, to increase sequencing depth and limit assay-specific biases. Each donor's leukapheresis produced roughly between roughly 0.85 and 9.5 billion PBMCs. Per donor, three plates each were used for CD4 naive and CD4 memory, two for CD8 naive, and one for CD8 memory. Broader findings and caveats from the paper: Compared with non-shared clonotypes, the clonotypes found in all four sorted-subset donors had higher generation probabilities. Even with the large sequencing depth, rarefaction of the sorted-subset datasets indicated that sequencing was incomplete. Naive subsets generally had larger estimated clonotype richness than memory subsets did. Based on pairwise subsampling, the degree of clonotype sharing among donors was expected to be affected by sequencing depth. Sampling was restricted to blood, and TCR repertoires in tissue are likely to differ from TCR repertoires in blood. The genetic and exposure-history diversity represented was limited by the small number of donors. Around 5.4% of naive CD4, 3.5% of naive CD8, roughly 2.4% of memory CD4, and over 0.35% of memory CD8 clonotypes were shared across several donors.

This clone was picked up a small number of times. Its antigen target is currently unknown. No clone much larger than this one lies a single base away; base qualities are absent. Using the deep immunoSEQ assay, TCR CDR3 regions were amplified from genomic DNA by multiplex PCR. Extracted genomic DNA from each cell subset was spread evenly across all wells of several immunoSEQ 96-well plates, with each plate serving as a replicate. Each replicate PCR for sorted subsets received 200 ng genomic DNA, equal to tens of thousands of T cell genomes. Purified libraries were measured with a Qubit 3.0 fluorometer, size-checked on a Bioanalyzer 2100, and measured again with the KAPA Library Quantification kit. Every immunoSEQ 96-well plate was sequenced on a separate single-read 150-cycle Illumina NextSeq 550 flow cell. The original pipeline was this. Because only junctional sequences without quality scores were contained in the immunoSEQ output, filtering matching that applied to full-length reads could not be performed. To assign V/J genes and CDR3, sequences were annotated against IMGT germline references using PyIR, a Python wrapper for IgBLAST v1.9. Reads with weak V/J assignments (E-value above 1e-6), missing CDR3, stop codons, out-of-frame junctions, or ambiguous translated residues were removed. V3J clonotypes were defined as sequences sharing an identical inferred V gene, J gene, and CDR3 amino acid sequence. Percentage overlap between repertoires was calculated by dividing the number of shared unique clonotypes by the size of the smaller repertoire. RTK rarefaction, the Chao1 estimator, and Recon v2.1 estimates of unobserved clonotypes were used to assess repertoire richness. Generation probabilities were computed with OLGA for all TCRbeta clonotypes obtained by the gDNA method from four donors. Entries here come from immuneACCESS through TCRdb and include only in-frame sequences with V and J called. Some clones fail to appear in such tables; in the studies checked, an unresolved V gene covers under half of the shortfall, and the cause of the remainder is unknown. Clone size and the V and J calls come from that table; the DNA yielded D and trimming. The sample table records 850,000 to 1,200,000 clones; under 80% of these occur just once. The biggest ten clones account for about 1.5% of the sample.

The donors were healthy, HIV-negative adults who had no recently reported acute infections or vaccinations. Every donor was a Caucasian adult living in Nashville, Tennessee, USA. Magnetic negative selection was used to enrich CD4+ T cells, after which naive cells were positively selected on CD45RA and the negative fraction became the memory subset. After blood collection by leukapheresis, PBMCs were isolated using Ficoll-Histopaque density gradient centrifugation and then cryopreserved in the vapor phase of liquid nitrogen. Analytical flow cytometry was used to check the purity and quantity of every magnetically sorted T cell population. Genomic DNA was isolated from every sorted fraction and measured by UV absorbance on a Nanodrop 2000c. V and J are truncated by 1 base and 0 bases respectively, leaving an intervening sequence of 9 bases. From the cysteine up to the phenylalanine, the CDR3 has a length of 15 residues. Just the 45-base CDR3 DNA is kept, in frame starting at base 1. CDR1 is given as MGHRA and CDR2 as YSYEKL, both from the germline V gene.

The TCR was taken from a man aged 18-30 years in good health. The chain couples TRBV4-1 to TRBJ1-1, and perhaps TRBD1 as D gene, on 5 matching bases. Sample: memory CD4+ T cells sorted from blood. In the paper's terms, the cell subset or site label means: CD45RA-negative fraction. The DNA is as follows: TGCGCCAGCAGCCAAGTAACAGGAATGAACACTGAAGCTTTCTTT. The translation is CASSQVTGMNTEAFF.